These 29 T cell receptor beta chains were sequenced from one sample in a study of multiple sclerosis patients with progressive multifocal leukoencephalopathy. This sample's time point: before natalizumab initiation. Method: immunoSEQ multiplex PCR; TCRdb's copy keeps in-frame clones and lacks some. The top ten hold about 1.8% of the sample, which has 25,000 to 35,000 clones, 80% to 95% seen once. Sequencing used PBMCs. The receptors stem from a man aged 25-40 years with multiple sclerosis.

V is TRBV6-6 and J is TRBJ1-2, with 10 bases that match TRBD1. This CDR3 is 14 amino acids long. The germline V gene has CDR1 MNHNY and CDR2 SVGAGI (reference sequence). J was trimmed by 8 bases and V by 7 bases; bases with no gene match: 10. CDR3 sequence reads: CASISGDRGAGYTF. The CDR3 DNA follows: TGTGCCAGCATATCGGGGGACAGGGGAGCAGGCTACACCTTC.

The chain joins TRBV11-3 to TRBJ2-1, with D perhaps matching TRBD1 or TRBD2 (5 bases each). With 0 bases removed from V and 8 bases from J, the gap between germline ends came to 14 bases. Germline lookup yields CDR1 SGHNT and CDR2 YENEEA. The CDR3 has 15 residues. This CDR3 is CASSLDLGRSYEQFF. CDR3 bases: TGTGCCAGCAGCTTAGACTTGGGACGTAGTTATGAGCAGTTCTTC.

V gene TRBV18 combines with J gene TRBJ1-1, with unresolved D. V lost 1 base, J lost 1 base, and 10 bases lay in between. Germline values: CDR1 KGHSH, CDR2 LQKENI. This CDR3 region has 15 residues. The CDR3 DNA is TGTGCCAGCTCACCACAGGGCGTAACGAACACTGAAGCTTTCTTT. This translates into CASSPQGVTNTEAFF.

The gene calls are TRBV14 and TRBJ2-7, with D possibly matching TRBD1 (5 bases). This CDR3 region has 13 residues. V was clipped by 3 bases and J by 3 bases, with 9 bases between them. The germline CDR1 and CDR2 sequences are SGHDN and FVKESK. This CDR3 is CASSHPGNYEQYF. The CDR3, as DNA: TGTGCCAGCAGCCATCCAGGGAACTACGAGCAGTACTTC.

This clone came up once. This chain links TRBV29-1 with TRBJ2-7, with 12 bases aligning to TRBD2. J gave up 4 bases and V 6 bases, and 13 bases lay outside the gene matches. This CDR3 contains 16 residues. The germline V gene has CDR1 SQVTM and CDR2 ANQGSEA. The CDR3 DNA sequence: TGCAGCGTAAATCGACTAGCGGGAGACTTTACATACGAGCAGTACGTC. Translating it yields CSVNRLAGDFTYEQYV.

V and J are TRBV4-3 and TRBJ2-7, with 12 bases identical to TRBD2. Germline trimming cut 4 bases from V and 1 base from J; bases unmatched to any gene: 8. The CDR3 is 17 residues long. The germline gives CDR1 LGHNA, CDR2 YSLEER. As DNA, the CDR3 is TGCGCCAGCAGCCTTTACCTCGGACTAGCGGGATCCTACGAGCAGTACTTC. Encoded protein: CASSLYLGLAGSYEQYF.

The genes are TRBV5-1 and TRBJ2-5; 9 positions agree with TRBD1. The ends lost 0 bases at V and 5 bases at J; junction bases unmatched: 2. CDR1 SGHRS and CDR2 YFSETQ come from the germline V gene. The CDR3 is 14 amino acids. The CDR3 region has the DNA TGCGCCAGCAGCTTGGCGGGACAGGGTGAGACCCAGTACTTC. Its protein product is CASSLAGQGETQYF. The full variable domain, rest sourced from reference TRBV5-1 and TRBJ2-5, is KAGVTQTPRYLIKTRGQQVTLSCSPISGHRSVSWYQQTPGQGLQFLFEYFSETQRNKGNFPGRFSGRQFSNSRSEMNVSTLELGDSALYLCASSLAGQGETQYFGPGTRLLVL.

The chain carries TRBV5-6 and TRBJ2-7; 14 positions agree with TRBD2. The CDR3 has 16 residues. Losses at the gene ends were 3 bases for V and 7 bases for J; bases not matched to a gene: 9. Germline-derived CDR1 and CDR2 are SGHDT and YYEEEE. CDR3 sequence reads: CASSWGTSGSRWEQYV. The CDR3 nucleotides are TGTGCCAGCAGCTGGGGGACTAGCGGGAGTCGATGGGAGCAGTACGTC.

J is TRBJ2-3 and V is TRBV4-3, with D perhaps being TRBD1 or TRBD2 (5 bases each). The germline CDR1 and CDR2 sequences are LGHNA and YSLEER. The germline V and J ends were trimmed by 0 bases and 5 bases, with 9 bases remaining between them. The CDR3 has 14 amino acids. This CDR3 reads CASSQDMGRDTQYF. CDR3 nucleotides: TGCGCCAGCAGCCAAGATATGGGACGAGATACGCAGTATTTT.

Here the CDR3 DNA reads TGTGCCAGCGCGGGAGGAAGTCCCTACAATGAGCAGTTCTTC. This sequence encodes CASAGGSPYNEQFF. The rearrangement links TRBV11-2 to TRBJ2-1; TRBD2 agrees at 8 bases. The CDR3 length is 14 residues. CDR1 and CDR2 (germline): SGHAT, FQNNGV. V was clipped by 8 bases and J by 2 bases; unmatched bases: 5.

CDR3 sequence: CAIGLAVTDTQYF. CDR3 DNA sequence: TGTGCCATCGGACTAGCGGTCACAGATACGCAGTATTTT. This chain links TRBV10-3 with TRBJ2-3; 10 positions agree with TRBD2. The V gene's germline CDR1 is ENHRY and CDR2 SYGVKD. The V and J ends lost 8 bases and 2 bases, in that order; junction bases with no gene match: 1. The length of the CDR3 is 13 residues.

This chain connects TRBV2 to TRBJ2-4; 9 bases map to TRBD2. The CDR3 is 16 amino acids. Germline V lookup: CDR1 SNHLY, CDR2 FYNNEI. Losses at the gene ends were 2 bases for V and 0 bases for J; bases not matched to a gene: 2. The CDR3 bases are TGTGCCAGCAGTGAAACTAGCGGGTTAGCCAAAAACATTCAGTACTTC. Protein: CASSETSGLAKNIQYF. Full variable domain (outside the CDR3, taken from reference TRBV2 and TRBJ2-4): EPEVTQTPSHQVTQMGQEVILRCVPISNHLYFYWYRQILGQKVEFLVSFYNNEISEKSEIFDDQFSVERPDGSNFTLKIRSTKLEDSAMYFCASSETSGLAKNIQYFGAGTRLSVL.

The chain employs TRBV6-5 and TRBJ1-1; D remains ambiguous. V gave up 0 bases and J gave up 0 bases, with 8 bases separating them. Germline CDR1 reads MNHEY; CDR2 reads SVGAGI. This CDR3 is 15 amino acids long. As DNA, the CDR3 is TGTGCCAGCAGTTACTCTGGGGTGGTGAACACTGAAGCTTTCTTT. Its translation is CASSYSGVVNTEAFF.

This chain links TRBV9 with TRBJ2-3; TRBD1 matches 8 bases. This CDR3 contains 16 residues. V dropped 3 bases and J dropped 1; count of bases not matched to a gene: 7. CDR1 and CDR2 (germline): SGDLS, YYNGEE. CDR3 protein: CASSAVAGGGTDTQYF. The CDR3 DNA is TGTGCCAGCAGCGCCGTAGCAGGGGGCGGCACAGATACGCAGTATTTT.

The CDR3 reads CASSEHRYEQYV. CDR3 in DNA: TGTGCCAGCAGTGAGCACCGCTACGAGCAGTACGTC. This sequence joins TRBV6-1 and TRBJ2-7, with D uncertain. This CDR3 has 12 amino acids. V lost 3 bases and J lost 3, with 6 bases in between. The V gene's germline CDR1 is MNHNS and CDR2 SASEGT.

The chain links TRBV2 to TRBJ2-2, with 7 bases identical to TRBD1. J lost 5 bases, V lost 8 bases, and 5 bases had no gene match. The germline CDR1 and CDR2 sequences are SNHLY and FYNNEI. CDR3 size: 13 residues. CDR3 bases: TGTGCCAGCTCATACAGGGGAACCGGGGAGCTGTTTTTT. Translated: CASSYRGTGELFF.

The rearrangement uses TRBV4-3 and TRBJ2-6; D tentatively fits TRBD1 or TRBD2 (5 bases each). Per germline, CDR1 LGHNA and CDR2 YSLEER. V lost 0 bases to trimming and J lost 1 base, with 7 bases between them. This CDR3 has 16 amino acids. CDR3 nucleotides: TGCGCCAGCAGCCAAGACGGGACGTCTGGGGCCAACGTCCTGACTTTC. Residues: CASSQDGTSGANVLTF.

The chain joins TRBV27 to TRBJ1-1, with unresolved D. V lost 3 bases to trimming and J lost 4 bases, with 9 bases between them. The CDR3 is made up of 13 amino acids. Germline CDR1 is MNHEY and CDR2 is SMNVEV (reference sequence). The CDR3 reads CASSFGQATEAFF. In DNA, the CDR3 is TGTGCCAGCAGTTTCGGCCAGGCCACTGAAGCTTTCTTT.

The DNA for the CDR3 is TGTGCCAGCAGCGTAGGCCATAACTACGAGCAGTACTTC. It yields the protein CASSVGHNYEQYF. The chain has TRBV9 and TRBJ2-7, with unresolved D. The germline V gene has CDR1 SGDLS and CDR2 YYNGEE. The germline V and J ends were trimmed by 0 bases and 3 bases, with 7 bases remaining between them. The CDR3 is 13 residues long. The full variable domain, its missing parts supplied by reference TRBV9 and TRBJ2-7, is DSGVTQTPKHLITATGQRVTLRCSPRSGDLSVYWYQQSLDQGLQFLIQYYNGEERAKGNILERFSAQQFPDLHSELNLSSLELGDSALYFCASSVGHNYEQYFGPGTRLTVT.

The chain carries TRBV9 and TRBJ1-1; D call uncertain. V was cut by 4 bases and J by 2 bases, with 18 bases left in between. The CDR3 is made up of 16 amino acids. Per the germline V gene, CDR1 is SGDLS and CDR2 is YYNGEE. Here the CDR3 DNA reads TGTGCCAGCAGCCCCGATGGGCAGCCTTTTAACACTGAAGCTTTCTTT. Encoded protein: CASSPDGQPFNTEAFF. Supplemented by reference TRBV9 and TRBJ1-1, the full variable domain reads DSGVTQTPKHLITATGQRVTLRCSPRSGDLSVYWYQQSLDQGLQFLIQYYNGEERAKGNILERFSAQQFPDLHSELNLSSLELGDSALYFCASSPDGQPFNTEAFFGQGTRLTVV.

The chain has TRBV7-8 and TRBJ2-1, with TRBD2 matching over 12 bases. The CDR3 has 16 residues. Germline values: CDR1 SGHVS, CDR2 FQNEAQ. Trimming removed 2 bases from V and 6 bases from J; junction bases left unmatched: 5. CDR3 bases: TGTGCCAGCAGCTTACTGGGGACTAGCGGGCGCAATGAGCAGTTCTTC. It specifies CASSLLGTSGRNEQFF.

The genes are TRBV2 and TRBJ1-4; unclear D gene. From germline, CDR1 is SNHLY and CDR2 FYNNEI. Between the trimmed V and J ends, which lost 7 bases and 8 bases, there was a span of 14 bases. The CDR3 loop spans 13 amino acids. CDR3 region: CASIDTTREKLFF. The CDR3 coding sequence is TGTGCCAGCATTGACACGACGAGGGAAAAACTGTTTTTT.

This clone was observed a handful of times. The genes are TRBV9 and TRBJ1-1, with 8 positions matching TRBD1. With 6 bases clipped from V and 7 bases from J, the junction kept 11 bases outside the gene matches. The CDR3 has 14 residues. The germline V gene encodes CDR1 SGDLS and CDR2 YYNGEE. CDR3 in amino acids: CASTTPGQDLEAFF. The CDR3 coding sequence is TGTGCCAGCACTACTCCGGGACAGGATCTTGAAGCTTTCTTT. The variable domain in full, completed from reference TRBV9 and TRBJ1-1, reads DSGVTQTPKHLITATGQRVTLRCSPRSGDLSVYWYQQSLDQGLQFLIQYYNGEERAKGNILERFSAQQFPDLHSELNLSSLELGDSALYFCASTTPGQDLEAFFGQGTRLTVV.

V gene TRBV5-1 combines with J gene TRBJ2-5; D uncertain. The ends were cut back, 2 bases at V and 2 bases at J, with 7 bases in the middle. Germline-derived CDR1 and CDR2 are SGHRS and YFSETQ. This CDR3 is built from 13 residues. This CDR3 is CASSFGGQETQYF. In DNA, the CDR3 is TGCGCCAGCAGCTTTGGTGGACAAGAGACCCAGTACTTC.

V is TRBV6-4 and J is TRBJ2-3; D possibly corresponds to TRBD2 (5 bases). The V end was cut by 9 bases, the J end by 5 bases, with 15 bases between. CDR3 length: 13 amino acids. In germline, CDR1 is MRHNA, CDR2 SNTAGT. For the CDR3, the DNA is TGTGCCAGTACGGGATCTGACCTAGATACGCAGTATTTT. Residues: CASTGSDLDTQYF.

The chain combines TRBV11-2 with TRBJ1-2; D may be TRBD1 (6 bases). The ends were cut back, 2 bases at V and 3 bases at J, with 16 bases in the middle. CDR3 length equals 16 residues. Germline-derived CDR1 and CDR2 are SGHAT and FQNNGV. The CDR3: CASSLTPTGVDYGYTF. CDR3 nucleotides: TGTGCCAGCAGCTTAACCCCGACAGGTGTAGACTATGGCTACACCTTC.

The chain links TRBV11-2 to TRBJ2-7, with 8 nucleotides matching TRBD2. V gave up 3 bases and J gave up 4 bases; unmatched junction bases: 5. The germline V gene encodes CDR1 SGHAT and CDR2 FQNNGV. The CDR3 consists of 14 residues. This CDR3 reads CASSFGSGTYEQYF. The CDR3 coding sequence is TGTGCCAGCAGCTTTGGTAGCGGGACGTACGAGCAGTACTTC. Full variable domain (remainder filled in from reference TRBV11-2 and TRBJ2-7): EAGVAQSPRYKIIEKRQSVAFWCNPISGHATLYWYQQILGQGPKLLIQFQNNGVVDDSQLPKDRFSAERLKGVDSTLKIQPAKLEDSAVYLCASSFGSGTYEQYFGPGTRLTVT.

This clone is a singleton in its sample. This rearrangement joins TRBV4-3 to TRBJ2-7; D remains ambiguous. The CDR3 is made up of 14 amino acids. Germline loops: CDR1 LGHNA, CDR2 YSLEER. Trimming removed 4 bases from V and 2 bases from J, with 12 bases in between. The CDR3 here is CASSPGRPAYEQYF. In DNA form, the CDR3 reads TGCGCCAGCAGCCCCGGCCGGCCCGCCTACGAGCAGTACTTC.

The chain recombines TRBV27 with TRBJ1-3; D not resolved. V lost 4 bases and J 0 bases, leaving 13 bases between the germline ends. CDR1 and CDR2 from the germline V gene are MNHEY and SMNVEV (reference sequence). The length of the CDR3 is 16 residues. CDR3 sequence reads: CASSSTLTYSGNTIYF. DNA of the CDR3: TGTGCCAGCAGTTCCACCCTGACTTACTCTGGAAACACCATATATTTT.